The rows below give T cell receptor beta chains drawn from one sample of a study of blood T cells in healthy people across ages. TCRdb processed the 5' RACE reads anew with MiXCR; each CDR3 protein has one entry. Here the sample spans some 800,000 distinct CDR3 sequences, under 45% being singletons. Sample: blood. The receptors here all came from a man in his sixties in good health. Each CDR3 is given with its conserved first and last residue. A D gene is named only where the DNA matches it firmly. Expanded clones are given a class, and other clones once, few, many or no size at all.

j_call | v_call | clone_size | d_call | cdr3_aa | cdr3_nt
TRBJ1-2 | TRBV14 | NA | NA | CASSPQLANYGYTF | TGTGCCAGCAGCCCACAGTTAGCTAACTATGGCTACACCTTC
TRBJ2-2 | TRBV25-1 | few | NA | CAAKQGWTGELFF | TGTGCCGCAAAACAAGGTTGGACCGGGGAGCTGTTTTTT
TRBJ2-3 | TRBV12-3/TRBV12-4 | NA | TRBD1 | CASSSWDRGPDTQYF | TGTGCCAGCAGTTCCTGGGACAGGGGGCCTGATACGCAGTATTTT
TRBJ2-5 | TRBV13 | many | TRBD2 | CASSLGLAGRNEQYF | TGTGCCAGCAGCTTGGGACTAGCGGGGAGAAATGAGCAGTACTTC
TRBJ2-3 | TRBV7-9 | NA | NA | CASSLANQLGADTQYF | TGTGCCAGCAGCTTAGCAAACCAGTTGGGCGCAGATACGCAGTATTTT
TRBJ1-2 | TRBV28 | NA | NA | CASRAGQLLGYTF | TGTGCCAGCAGAGCAGGACAGCTGCTCGGCTACACCTTC
TRBJ2-1 | TRBV4-3 | NA | NA | CASSQGRGSNEQFF | TGCGCCAGCAGCCAAGGGCGGGGTTCCAATGAGCAGTTCTTC
TRBJ2-1 | TRBV6-2/TRBV6-3 | NA | TRBD2 | CASSSPGLAGVMSFNEQFF | TGTGCCAGCAGCTCCCCGGGATTAGCGGGGGTTATGTCCTTCAATGAGCAGTTCTTC
TRBJ1-2 | TRBV6-5 | once | TRBD1 | CASSYGTGGPYGYTF | TGTGCCAGCAGTTACGGGACAGGGGGGCCCTATGGCTACACCTTC
TRBJ2-5 | TRBV10-3 | few | TRBD2 | CAISQTSGAQETQYF | TGTGCCATCAGTCAAACTAGCGGGGCCCAAGAGACCCAGTACTTC
TRBJ2-5 | TRBV6-1 | few | NA | CASSEAPQGRSTQYF | TGTGCCAGCAGTGAAGCGCCTCAGGGTAGATCGACCCAGTACTTC
TRBJ1-5 | TRBV7-9 | NA | NA | CASSTSVENRPQHF | TGTGCCAGCAGCACCTCAGTGGAGAACCGGCCCCAGCATTTT
TRBJ1-2 | TRBV5-1 | NA | NA | CASSLDPNYGYTF | TGCGCCAGCAGCTTGGATCCTAACTATGGCTACACCTTC
TRBJ2-3 | TRBV6-2/TRBV6-3 | NA | TRBD1 | CASSYSRTGFTDTQYF | TGTGCCAGCAGTTACTCGAGGACAGGGTTCACAGATACGCAGTATTTT
TRBJ2-4 | TRBV4-3 | few | NA | CASSQDLLGLAKNIQYF | TGCGCCAGCAGCCAAGATCTTCTCGGTTTAGCCAAAAACATTCAGTACTTC
TRBJ2-2 | TRBV20-1 | NA | NA | CSAKGGPTGELFF | TGCAGTGCTAAAGGAGGGCCGACCGGGGAGCTGTTTTTT
TRBJ2-3 | TRBV3-1 | few | TRBD2 | CASSQRARSWTSGEGDTQYF | TGTGCCAGCAGCCAAAGGGCCAGGAGTTGGACTAGCGGGGAGGGAGATACGCAGTATTTT
TRBJ2-1 | TRBV4-1 | few | NA | CASSQDLGRNEQFF | TGCGCCAGCAGCCAAGACTTAGGACGAAATGAGCAGTTCTTC
TRBJ1-5 | TRBV20-1 | NA | TRBD1 | CSATLPRDRPYNQPQHF | TGCAGTGCCACCCTCCCCCGGGACAGGCCCTACAATCAGCCCCAGCATTTT
TRBJ2-1 | TRBV29-1 | NA | TRBD2 | CSVAGGTATNEQFF | TGCAGCGTTGCCGGGGGGACGGCCACAAATGAGCAGTTCTTC
TRBJ2-1 | TRBV6-1 | few | NA | CASIERARQIYNEQFF | TGTGCCAGCATTGAAAGGGCGAGACAGATTTACAATGAGCAGTTCTTC
TRBJ1-5 | TRBV29-1 | NA | NA | CSARGGRMMGGNQPQHF | TGCAGCGCACGAGGGGGACGGATGATGGGGGGCAATCAGCCCCAGCATTTT
TRBJ1-2 | TRBV3-1 | NA | NA | CASSQDWQNYGYTF | TGTGCCAGCAGCCAAGATTGGCAGAACTATGGCTACACCTTC
TRBJ1-4 | TRBV13 | few | NA | CASSFEGEKLFF | TGTGCCAGCAGCTTCGAAGGGGAAAAGCTGTTTTTT
TRBJ1-2 | TRBV20-1 | NA | NA | CRGGLNYGHTF | TGCAGGGGGGGGCTTAACTATGGCCACACCTTC
TRBJ2-1 | TRBV7-2 | NA | TRBD2 | CASSLSGGAGEQFF | TGTGCCAGCAGCTTAAGCGGGGGGGCTGGTGAGCAGTTCTTC
TRBJ1-6 | TRBV27 | NA | NA | CASSLSAVVYNSPLHF | TGTGCCAGCAGTTTATCGGCGGTGGTCTATAATTCACCCCTCCACTTT
TRBJ2-6 | TRBV6-5 | NA | TRBD2 | CASSLRGTSSGANVLTF | TGTGCCAGCAGTTTGCGGGGGACTAGCTCTGGGGCCAACGTCCTGACTTTC
TRBJ2-5 | TRBV24-1 | NA | NA | CATSDLGSRDEQYF | TGTGCCACCAGTGATTTGGGGTCTCGGGATGAGCAGTACTTC
TRBJ2-7 | TRBV6-2/TRBV6-3 | few | TRBD2 | CASSRGLASYEQYF | TGTGCCAGCAGCCGGGGACTAGCTTCCTACGAGCAGTACTTC
TRBJ2-1 | TRBV20-1 | NA | NA | CSASGPQGYYNEQFF | TGCAGTGCTTCTGGCCCGCAGGGCTACTACAATGAGCAGTTCTTC
TRBJ1-1 | TRBV7-9 | NA | NA | CASSLRVGNTEAFF | TGTGCCAGCAGCTTACGCGTGGGAAACACTGAAGCTTTCTTT
TRBJ1-1 | TRBV12-3/TRBV12-4 | NA | NA | CASSVRTVGEAFF | TGTGCCAGCAGTGTACGGACAGTAGGTGAAGCTTTCTTT
TRBJ1-3 | TRBV7-9 | NA | NA | CASSLATRNTIYF | TGTGCCAGCAGCTTAGCCACCCGTAACACCATATATTTT
TRBJ1-5 | TRBV7-9 | few | NA | CASSPQGYNQPQHF | TGTGCCAGCAGCCCTCAAGGGTACAATCAGCCCCAGCATTTT
TRBJ1-2 | TRBV7-2 | NA | NA | CASSPSGNSYGYTF | TGTGCCAGCAGCCCGTCAGGGAATTCTTATGGCTACACCTTC
TRBJ2-5 | TRBV5-1 | many | NA | CASRRTRTAQETQYF | TGCGCCAGCCGCCGTACTCGGACAGCCCAAGAGACCCAGTACTTC
TRBJ2-7 | TRBV6-5 | NA | NA | CASSDFRGSEQYF | TGTGCCAGCAGTGACTTCCGGGGAAGCGAGCAGTACTTC
TRBJ2-7 | TRBV18 | once | NA | CASSTQGDQGEQYF | TGTGCCAGTTCCACACAGGGAGACCAGGGGGAGCAGTACTTC
TRBJ2-7 | TRBV6-5 | few | NA | CASSPRGYSYEQYF | TGTGCCAGCAGTCCCCGGGGGTACTCCTACGAGCAGTACTTC
TRBJ1-2 | TRBV5-6 | few | TRBD1 | CASSRPDRGRGYGYTF | TGTGCCAGCAGCCGACCGGACAGGGGGCGCGGCTATGGCTACACCTTC
TRBJ2-1 | TRBV19 | NA | NA | CASSINHRQVEQFF | TGTGCCAGTAGTATCAACCATCGGCAGGTTGAGCAGTTCTTC
TRBJ2-1 | TRBV5-1 | few | NA | CASSLMAGTNIGQFF | TGCGCCAGCAGCTTGATGGCAGGTACCAATATAGGGCAGTTCTTC
TRBJ2-3 | TRBV12-3/TRBV12-4 | NA | TRBD2 | CASSLQRGGLLGTDTQYF | TGTGCCAGCAGTCTTCAGCGGGGGGGTCTTTTGGGCACAGATACGCAGTATTTT
TRBJ2-7 | TRBV20-1 | few | NA | CSAREIGDGSYEQYF | TGCAGTGCTAGAGAGATAGGGGACGGGTCCTACGAGCAGTACTTC
TRBJ2-3 | TRBV20-1 | NA | NA | CSASPADSTETQYF | TGCAGTGCTAGCCCGGCAGATAGCACAGAGACGCAGTATTTT
TRBJ1-6 | TRBV7-3 | NA | NA | CASSLLGQNNSPLHF | TGTGCCAGCAGCTTATTGGGACAAAATAATTCACCCCTCCACTTT
TRBJ2-5 | TRBV6-5 | NA | NA | CRAAQGVQETQYF | TGTAGAGCTGCACAGGGTGTCCAAGAGACCCAGTACTTC
TRBJ2-5 | TRBV11-2 | NA | NA | CTSSLDLTFETQYF | TGTACCAGCAGCTTAGATCTGACGTTTGAGACCCAGTACTTC
TRBJ2-5 | TRBV5-8 | few | NA | CASSLVRGRETQYF | TGTGCCAGCAGCTTGGTTCGGGGCCGGGAGACCCAGTACTTC
TRBJ1-5 | TRBV3-1 | NA | NA | CASSSAGPQGNQPQHF | TGTGCCAGCAGTTCCGCCGGGCCCCAAGGGAATCAGCCCCAGCATTTT
TRBJ2-7 | TRBV11-2 | NA | NA | CASSLDGHMGSYEQYF | TGTGCCAGCAGCTTAGACGGCCATATGGGTTCCTACGAGCAGTACTTC
TRBJ1-2 | TRBV6-1 | NA | NA | CASSEAAGLYDSGYTF | TGTGCCAGCAGTGAAGCCGCAGGCCTCTATGACTCTGGCTACACCTTC